This entry features one T cell receptor (beta chain) sequence. The PCR employed 60 Vbeta primers together with 13 Jbeta primers. Some clones are missing from TCRdb's copy, which holds only in-frame ones; the method was immunoSEQ multiplex PCR. The sample records 35,000 to 45,000 clones, approximately 70% being singletons. The source of the sample is a study of cytomegalovirus exposure and HLA in healthy donors. CDR1 is SQVTM and CDR2 is ANQGSEA in the germline V gene. The CDR3 has 12 residues. With 0 bases removed from V and 14 bases from J, the gap between germline ends came to 16 bases. This chain uses TRBV29-1 with TRBJ1-2, with D perhaps TRBD1 (6 bases). The sequenced sample was PBMCs. This TCR was sampled from a man aged 25 to 40 in good health and CMV-seronegative. The CDR3 region has the DNA TGCAGCGTTGAAGACCTCTGGGACATCAGGACCTTC. It encodes CSVEDLWDIRTF.